Presented here are 26 T cell receptor beta chains from one specimen sequenced in a study of blood T cell repertoires in COVID-19 (dated by TCRdb to 2018 to 2020). Library prep was done by the immunoSEQ multiplex PCR assay. The table comes from immuneACCESS by way of TCRdb, which keeps in-frame sequences with V and J called. Part of the clones is missing from these tables; in studies checked, under half for an unresolved V gene and the rest for unknown reasons. Here the sample has tens of thousands of clones; about 91% occur a single time. In total, the top ten clones hold around 13% of the sample. Sequencing was performed on peripheral blood. The receptors were gathered from a human donor with active COVID-19. The donor label of this sample is uncertain.

V usage is TRBV2 and J usage is TRBJ1-5, with D perhaps TRBD1 (5 bases). CDR1 and CDR2 (germline): SNHLY, FYNNEI. The CDR3 runs to 17 residues. The V end was cut by 2 bases, the J end by 0 bases, with 14 bases between. The CDR3 spells CASSETGSRYSNQPQHF. The CDR3 DNA is TGTGCCAGCAGTGAAACAGGCAGTCGATATAGCAATCAGCCCCAGCATTTT.

The rearrangement uses TRBV29-1 and TRBJ2-5; the match to TRBD2 covers 8 bases. The J segment lost 3 bases and the V segment lost 6 bases, leaving 6 bases of the junction unmatched. Per germline, CDR1 SQVTM and CDR2 ANQGSEA. The CDR3 has 13 residues. The CDR3 loop is CSVPGGAEETQYF. DNA of the CDR3: TGCAGCGTGCCGGGAGGGGCAGAAGAGACCCAGTACTTC.

The chain joins TRBV11-3 to TRBJ1-4; D not certain. The CDR3 extends over 15 amino acids. Per the germline V gene, CDR1 is SGHNT and CDR2 is YENEEA. Trimming took off 2 bases at V and 0 bases at J, with 7 bases between the two ends. The CDR3, as DNA: TGTGCCAGCAGCTTACGTGAGGCAACTAATGAAAAACTGTTTTTT. Translating it yields CASSLREATNEKLFF.

This rearrangement joins TRBV6-2 or TRBV6-3 to TRBJ2-7; D gene ambiguous. This CDR3 is built from 14 residues. Per germline, CDR1 MNHEY and CDR2 SVGEGT. Trimming removed 6 bases from V and 0 bases from J, with 12 bases in between. The CDR3 bases are TGTGCCAGCAGCTTCGTGCGGTCCTCCTACGAGCAGTACTTC. Its translation: CASSFVRSSYEQYF.

The chain carries TRBV6-5 and TRBJ1-1, with D tentatively TRBD1 (5 bases). This CDR3 is 14 amino acids long. Germline loops: CDR1 MNHEY, CDR2 SVGAGI. V was trimmed by 7 bases and J by 0 bases, leaving 12 bases between them. CDR3 DNA sequence: TGTGCCAGCACCGGGGGACGGTTGAACACTGAAGCTTTCTTT. The encoded protein is CASTGGRLNTEAFF.

CDR3 protein: CASTTGAGSPLHF. The CDR3 DNA sequence: TGTGCCAGCACCACAGGGGCGGGTTCACCCCTCCACTTT. The gene calls are TRBV7-3 and TRBJ1-6, with TRBD1 identical over 7 bases. The V segment lost 7 bases and the J segment 9 bases; nucleotides outside the gene matches: 6. This CDR3 comprises 13 residues. Germline-derived CDR1 and CDR2 are SGHTA and FQGTGA.

The rearrangement uses TRBV7-3 and TRBJ2-7; 7 nucleotides line up with TRBD2. This CDR3 has 15 residues. V lost 0 bases to trimming and J lost 4 bases; unmatched junction nucleotides: 6. CDR1 SGHTA and CDR2 FQGTGA come from the germline V gene. The CDR3 is CASSLTSGGRYEQYF. The CDR3 nucleotides read TGTGCCAGCAGCTTAACGTCGGGCGGGAGATACGAGCAGTACTTC.

The chain employs TRBV7-9 and TRBJ2-1; D not resolved. Germline CDR1 reads SEHNR; CDR2 reads FQNEAQ (reference sequence). CDR3 length: 13 residues. Trimming stripped 1 base from V and 6 bases from J, with 7 bases between. CDR3 residues: CASSLESVNEQFF. The CDR3, as DNA: TGTGCCAGCAGCTTAGAGTCAGTCAATGAGCAGTTCTTC.

The chain employs TRBV7-9 and TRBJ2-5; the D gene is possibly TRBD1 (6 bases). This CDR3 region has 16 residues. From germline, CDR1 is SEHNR and CDR2 FQNEAQ (reference sequence). V shed 2 bases and J shed 5 bases, with 18 bases lying between them. CDR3: CASSLKRAGAGETQYF. The DNA for the CDR3 is TGTGCCAGCAGCTTAAAAAGGGCAGGGGCAGGGGAGACCCAGTACTTC.

The V call is TRBV13, the J call TRBJ2-1, with 9 bases lining up with TRBD2. This CDR3 has 15 amino acids. Germline lookup yields CDR1 PRHDT and CDR2 FYEKMQ (reference sequence). J lost 4 bases, V lost 5 bases, and 6 bases had no gene match. Here the CDR3 DNA reads TGTGCCAGCAGCCTTCCGACTAGCGGTTACAATGAGCAGTTCTTC. Translation: CASSLPTSGYNEQFF.

This chain uses TRBV6-6 with TRBJ2-1, with 9 positions matching TRBD2. Looked up from germline, CDR1 is MNHNY and CDR2 is SVGAGI (reference sequence). V lost 10 bases to trimming and J lost 0 bases; unmatched junction nucleotides: 7. The CDR3 extends over 15 amino acids. The CDR3 protein is CATRGSGSSYNEQFF. Written as DNA, the CDR3 is TGTGCCACCCGGGGTAGCGGGAGCTCCTACAATGAGCAGTTCTTC.

The V and J genes are TRBV18 and TRBJ1-5; 8 bases line up with TRBD1. V was clipped by 2 bases and J by 1 base; unmatched bases: 4. This CDR3 is 16 amino acids long. Germline V gene sequence: CDR1 KGHSH, CDR2 LQKENI. This chain's CDR3 is CASSPVAGGSNQPQHF. Written as DNA, the CDR3 is TGTGCCAGCTCACCAGTGGCAGGGGGCAGCAATCAGCCCCAGCATTTT.

This rearrangement joins TRBV6-2 or TRBV6-3 to TRBJ1-1; D might be TRBD1 (5 bases). Germline CDR1 MNHEY, CDR2 SVGEGT. V was clipped by 1 base and J by 3 bases, with 15 bases between them. The CDR3 consists of 16 residues. CDR3 region: CASSYLRRGGYTEAFF. The CDR3, as DNA: TGTGCCAGCAGTTACTTGCGGAGGGGAGGGTACACTGAAGCTTTCTTT.

The rearrangement joins TRBV6-5 to TRBJ1-2; 12 positions match TRBD1. Germline-derived CDR1 and CDR2 are MNHEY and SVGAGI. J lost 4 bases, V lost 0 bases, and 3 bases had no gene match. The CDR3 has 16 amino acids. The chain's CDR3 is CASSYSGTGGVYGYTF. In DNA, the CDR3 is TGTGCCAGCAGTTACTCTGGGACAGGGGGCGTCTATGGCTACACCTTC.

CDR3 sequence reads: CASSPAIIGSAYEQYF. CDR3 sequence (DNA): TGCGCCAGCAGCCCCGCTATTATAGGGAGCGCCTACGAGCAGTACTTC. The J gene is TRBJ2-7, the V gene TRBV5-1, with D possibly TRBD2 on 5 matching bases. From germline, CDR1 is SGHRS and CDR2 YFSETQ. V was cut by 4 bases and J by 2 bases, with 19 bases left in between. The CDR3 is made up of 16 amino acids.

The genes are TRBV28 and TRBJ1-1, with D uncertain. The germline V and J ends were trimmed by 5 bases and 1 base, with 11 bases remaining between them. There are 14 residues in the CDR3. Per germline, CDR1 MDHEN and CDR2 SYDVKM. The DNA of the CDR3 is TGTGCCAGCAGTCTAGTCCCCCCGAACACTGAAGCTTTCTTT. It encodes CASSLVPPNTEAFF.

The chain is built from TRBV28 and TRBJ2-1, with D perhaps TRBD2 (6 bases). V was shortened by 7 bases and J by 12 bases, with 16 bases between the two germline ends. CDR1 MDHEN and CDR2 SYDVKM come from the germline V gene. The CDR3 covers 12 residues. CDR3 loop: CASKIPGLPQFF. CDR3 sequence (DNA): TGTGCCAGCAAAATACCGGGACTGCCGCAGTTCTTC.

J is TRBJ2-3 and V is TRBV7-8; D perhaps matches TRBD2 (7 bases). This CDR3 comprises 16 residues. Germline V gene sequence: CDR1 SGHVS, CDR2 FQNEAQ. Trimming shortened V by 5 bases and J by 6 bases, and 21 bases separated the two germline ends. The CDR3 is CASSTLAASRGDTQYF. The CDR3 DNA reads TGTGCCAGCAGCACTCTAGCGGCCTCGAGGGGGGATACGCAGTATTTT.

The gene calls are TRBV27 and TRBJ2-7; 12 bases match TRBD2. CDR1 and CDR2 (germline): MNHEY, SMNVEV (reference sequence). The CDR3 spans 15 residues. V gave up 5 bases and J gave up 6 bases; unmatched junction bases: 8. The CDR3 bases are TGTGCCAGCAGTGCAGGACTAGCGGGATTTGTCGAGCAGTACTTC. Its protein product is CASSAGLAGFVEQYF.

The rearrangement joins TRBV7-2 to TRBJ1-3, with D possibly being TRBD1 (6 bases). The CDR3 runs 16 residues. Germline-derived CDR1 and CDR2 are SGHTA and FQGNSA. Between the trimmed V and J ends, which lost 3 bases and 0 bases, there was a span of 12 bases. In nucleotides, the CDR3 is TGTGCCAGCAGCTTGGGAGGGGGATTCTCTGGAAACACCATATATTTT. Encoded protein: CASSLGGGFSGNTIYF.

The chain uses TRBV19 and TRBJ2-7; possible D gene TRBD1, 7 bases. Between the trimmed V and J ends, which lost 5 bases and 4 bases, there was a span of 21 bases. This CDR3 region has 16 residues. Germline V gives CDR1 LNHDA, CDR2 SQIVND (reference sequence). CDR3 DNA: TGTGCCAGTAGTCGCGATGCGGGACCAGGGGGTTACGAGCAGTACTTC. Its translation is CASSRDAGPGGYEQYF.

The chain joins TRBV27 to TRBJ2-5; D possibly corresponds to TRBD2 (5 bases). V shed 0 bases and J shed 5 bases, with 10 bases lying between them. The CDR3 has 14 amino acids. CDR1 and CDR2 (germline): MNHEY, SMNVEV (reference sequence). The CDR3 sequence is CASSLSMGAETQYF. CDR3 bases: TGTGCCAGCAGTTTATCTATGGGAGCGGAGACCCAGTACTTC.

This clone was recorded only once. The genes are TRBV5-5 and TRBJ1-1; possible D gene TRBD1, 6 bases. The CDR3 is 17 amino acids. The V gene's germline CDR1 is SGHKS and CDR2 YYEKEE (reference sequence). The V end was cut by 3 bases, the J end by 1 base, with 19 bases between. CDR3 region: CASSSTPGQGRNTEAFF. Written as DNA, the CDR3 is TGTGCCAGCAGCTCAACACCGGGACAAGGAAGGAACACTGAAGCTTTCTTT.

V is TRBV7-2 and J is TRBJ2-3, with D tentatively TRBD2 (5 bases). Trimming pared 3 bases from V and 0 bases from J, leaving 10 bases between. CDR3 length: 15 amino acids. The germline gives CDR1 SGHTA, CDR2 FQGNSA. The CDR3 DNA reads TGTGCCAGCAGCTTGGCGGGTCGGAGCACAGATACGCAGTATTTT. Translating it yields CASSLAGRSTDTQYF.

The genes are TRBV20-1 and TRBJ2-3; D possibly corresponds to TRBD2 (6 bases). V was trimmed by 3 bases and J by 1 base, leaving 11 bases between them. Per the germline V gene, CDR1 is DFQATT and CDR2 is SNEGSKA (reference sequence). This CDR3 contains 14 residues. Here the CDR3 reads CSASFSGGTDTQYF. CDR3 bases: TGCAGTGCTAGTTTTAGCGGAGGCACAGATACGCAGTATTTT.

The chain couples TRBV9 to TRBJ2-6; D possibly corresponds to TRBD1 (5 bases). V was cut by 2 bases and J by 0 bases, with 12 bases left in between. Germline V CDR1 and CDR2: SGDLS, YYNGEE. This CDR3 contains 17 residues. The CDR3 loop is CASSVRAYLSGANVLTF. In DNA, the CDR3 is TGTGCCAGCAGCGTCAGGGCCTACCTCTCTGGGGCCAACGTCCTGACTTTC. The whole variable domain, filled in from reference TRBV9 and TRBJ2-6, reads DSGVTQTPKHLITATGQRVTLRCSPRSGDLSVYWYQQSLDQGLQFLIQYYNGEERAKGNILERFSAQQFPDLHSELNLSSLELGDSALYFCASSVRAYLSGANVLTFGAGSRLTVL.